The clone carrying this T cell receptor beta chain was found many times. These data belong to a study of neurological immune-mediated disorders. MiXCR, applied by TCRdb to the 5' RACE reads, yields one record per CDR3 protein. The repertoire has about 38,000 distinct CDR3 sequences, roughly 4.8% of them found once; the top ten carry approximately 8.8%. V lost 1 base to trimming and J lost 0 bases, with 10 bases between them. The CDR3 loop spans 15 amino acids. Germline-derived CDR1 and CDR2 are SGHTA and FQGNSA. Source material: CD4+ T cells from blood. This clonotype was sampled from a man younger than 35 in good health. The rearrangement joins TRBV7-2 to TRBJ2-7, with D perhaps matching TRBD2 (6 bases). The DNA of the CDR3 is TGTGCCAGCAGCTTAGGCGGGGTGACCTCCTACGAGCAGTACTTC. Protein: CASSLGGVTSYEQYF.